The next 13 T cell receptor beta chains were all read from a single sample in a study of T cells after yellow fever vaccination. Each CDR3 protein gets one entry after TCRdb re-called the 5' RACE reads with MiXCR. The table records 25,000 to 35,000 distinct CDR3 sequences, about 4.6% of them present only once. Sequencing used CD8+ T cells sorted from PBMCs, obtained 5 days after the yellow fever booster vaccination. The receptors here all came from a man aged 25 to 40 who received the YFV17D yellow fever vaccine.

This clonotype appeared many times. The chain carries TRBV9 and TRBJ2-3; D perhaps matches TRBD2 (5 bases). With 4 bases removed from V and 0 bases from J, the gap between germline ends came to 12 bases. The germline gives CDR1 SGDLS, CDR2 YYNGEE. CDR3 length: 15 residues. This chain's CDR3 is CASSSWTASTDTQYF. The CDR3 DNA is TGTGCCAGCAGCTCTTGGACTGCTAGCACAGATACGCAGTATTTT.

This clonotype was seen many times. This chain uses TRBV10-2 with TRBJ1-3; 9 bases are a match to TRBD1. CDR1 is WSHSY and CDR2 is SAAADI in the germline V gene. The CDR3 is made up of 15 amino acids. The junction had 5 bases not matched to a gene; V was cut back by 4 bases and J by 4 bases. CDR3 DNA sequence: TGCGCCAGCAGTGGGGACAGGGCCATGGGAAACACCATATATTTT. This codes for CASSGDRAMGNTIYF.

At least ten counts were recorded for this clonotype. The chain links TRBV7-9 to TRBJ1-1; 7 bases fit TRBD1. V lost 7 bases and J lost 4; bases outside the gene matches: 6. Germline V gene sequence: CDR1 SEHNR, CDR2 FQNEAQ (reference sequence). The CDR3 is 13 amino acids. Written as DNA, the CDR3 is TGTGCCAGCAACCCAGACAGGGCCACTGAAGCTTTCTTT. Its translation: CASNPDRATEAFF.

Ten or more counts support this clonotype. The chain combines TRBV5-1 with TRBJ2-7, with D perhaps TRBD2 (6 bases). V lost 1 base and J 3 bases, leaving 17 bases between the germline ends. CDR1 and CDR2 (germline): SGHRS, YFSETQ. This CDR3 contains 16 residues. This CDR3 is CASSLSPTGEGYEQYF. DNA for the CDR3: TGCGCCAGCAGCTTGTCGCCGACGGGAGAGGGCTACGAGCAGTACTTC.

This clonotype was observed at least ten times. J is TRBJ2-1 and V is TRBV7-6; the match to TRBD2 covers 8 bases. The CDR3 is 15 residues long. Trimming cost V 1 base and J 10 bases; bases outside gene matches: 9. Germline V gene lookup returns CDR1 SGHVS and CDR2 FNYEAQ. DNA for the CDR3: TGTGCCAGCAGCTTAGGTGGCGCGGGAGGCGGAGAGCAGTTCTTC. It codes for CASSLGGAGGGEQFF.

This clonotype was recorded many times. Here the CDR3 reads CASSLDRPSGPFF. CDR3 coding DNA: TGTGCCAGCAGCTTAGATAGGCCTAGTGGTCCGTTCTTC. The rearrangement links TRBV11-2 to TRBJ2-1; no definite D call. Trimming took 0 bases from V and 15 from J, leaving 15 bases between them. The CDR3 spans 13 residues. CDR1 SGHAT and CDR2 FQNNGV come from the germline V gene. Full variable domain (missing parts from reference TRBV11-2 and TRBJ2-1): EAGVAQSPRYKIIEKRQSVAFWCNPISGHATLYWYQQILGQGPKLLIQFQNNGVVDDSQLPKDRFSAERLKGVDSTLKIQPAKLEDSAVYLCASSLDRPSGPFFGPGTRLTVL.

By sample fraction, this clonotype is medium-sized. One end of the junction fails to match germline, which may point to a read error. V and J are TRBV5-1 and TRBJ2-1, with no clear D. Germline CDR1 and CDR2: SGHRS and YFSETQ. This CDR3 is 11 amino acids long. CDR3 coding DNA: TGTGCCAGCAGCTTAGGGAATGAGCAGTTCTTC. This gives the protein CASSLGNEQFF.

V gene TRBV7-6 combines with J gene TRBJ2-3; possible D gene TRBD2, 7 bases. The ends were cut back, 6 bases at V and 6 bases at J, with 13 bases in the middle. Per germline, CDR1 SGHVS and CDR2 FNYEAQ. This CDR3 is 13 amino acids long. CDR3 in amino acids: CASREGGSDTQYF. In DNA, the CDR3 is TGTGCCAGCAGAGAGGGGGGGAGTGATACGCAGTATTTT.

This clonotype was seen repeatedly, ten times or more. The CDR3 nucleotides are TGTGCCAGCAGCTTGGGGGCAGGGCCGCAAGGCGAGCAGTACTTC. Its translation: CASSLGAGPQGEQYF. The V and J genes are TRBV5-4 and TRBJ2-7; tentative D call: TRBD1 (5 bases). The CDR3 has 15 amino acids. CDR1 SGHNT and CDR2 YYREEE come from the germline V gene (reference sequence). Trimming removed 0 bases at V and 6 bases at J, with 16 bases between. The complete variable domain, with remaining parts taken from reference TRBV5-4 and TRBJ2-7, reads ETGVTQSPTHLIKTRGQQVTLRCSSQSGHNTVSWYQQALGQGPQFIFQYYREEENGRGNFPPRFSGLQFPNYSSELNVNALELDDSALYLCASSLGAGPQGEQYFGPGTRLTVT.

This clonotype appeared many times. The chain uses TRBV4-3 and TRBJ2-2; D unclear. V was clipped by 4 bases and J by 8 bases, with 8 bases between them. Germline V gene sequence: CDR1 LGHNA, CDR2 YSLEER. The length of the CDR3 is 12 residues. CDR3 residues: CASSLGWGELFF. The CDR3 DNA is TGCGCCAGCAGCCTCGGTTGGGGGGAGCTGTTTTTT.

The table lists this clonotype with many counts. The CDR3 nucleotides are TGTGCCAGCAGTTTGCGGGGTTTGAACACTGAAGCTTTCTTT. It translates to CASSLRGLNTEAFF. The chain links TRBV28 to TRBJ1-1; D is uncertain. CDR1 and CDR2 (germline): MDHEN, SYDVKM. This CDR3 region has 14 residues. V was trimmed by 3 bases and J by 0 bases, leaving 8 bases between them.

The sample holds many counts of this clonotype. This rearrangement joins TRBV11-2 to TRBJ2-5; D ambiguous. Germline assignment: CDR1 SGHAT and CDR2 FQNNGV. Trimming pared 3 bases from V and 0 bases from J, leaving 8 bases between. This CDR3 has 14 residues. DNA for the CDR3: TGTGCCAGCAGCTTTCATGTCTACCAAGAGACCCAGTACTTC. Protein sequence: CASSFHVYQETQYF.

The sample holds many counts of this clonotype. This chain joins TRBV7-2 and TRBJ2-1; D is tentatively TRBD1 or TRBD2 (5 bases each). Trimming took 5 bases from V and 8 from J, leaving 13 bases between them. This CDR3 has 13 amino acids. The germline CDR1 and CDR2 sequences are SGHTA and FQGNSA. Written as DNA, the CDR3 is TGTGCCAGCAGCCCTGGGGGAGTCCATGAGCAGTTCTTC. This codes for CASSPGGVHEQFF.